The following is a T cell receptor (beta chain) sequence with its context. What it recognizes is unknown. These data come from a study of T cell repertoires in cytomegalovirus infection. V shed 5 bases and J shed 5 bases, with 10 bases lying between them. Per the germline V gene, CDR1 is SGHTA and CDR2 is FQGNSA. The CDR3 is made up of 12 amino acids. MiXCR was run by TCRdb on the reads, yielding one entry per CDR3 protein. The table lists some 920,000 distinct CDR3 sequences, 30% to 40% of them singletons. This sequence joins TRBV7-2 and TRBJ2-7; D gene ambiguous. This sample comprised cultured CD8+ T cells from PBMCs, obtained from culture after CMV antigen stimulation. The source is a human donor in good health (CMV status not recorded). Some clones in this sample may be carry-over from other donors' samples. CDR3 bases: TGTGCCAGCAGCGCACCCCAGAACGAGCAGTACTTC. Translating gives CASSAPQNEQYF. The whole variable domain, remainder taken from reference TRBV7-2 and TRBJ2-7, is GAGVSQSPSNKVTEKGKDVELRCDPISGHTALYWYRQSLGQGLEFLIYFQGNSAPDKSGLPSDRFSAERTGGSVSTLTIQRTQQEDSAVYLCASSAPQNEQYFGPGTRLTVT.